Many counts were recorded for the clone carrying this T cell receptor (beta chain). The data belong to a study of low-dose radiotherapy and immunotherapy resistance in tumors. Germline CDR1 reads SGHTA; CDR2 reads FQGNSA. This CDR3 has 16 amino acids. V was trimmed by 2 bases and J by 9 bases, leaving 20 bases between them. TRAV- and TRBV-specific primers were used for first-strand cDNA, which covered alpha and beta chains. The TCRs were subjected to amplification over roughly 18 PCR cycles employing a constant-region primer in conjunction with a V-primer adapter. MiXCR, run by TCRdb on the reads, gives a single entry per CDR3 protein. The sample records 80,000 to 95,000 distinct CDR3 sequences, roughly 9% being singletons. As for time point: before trial treatment.

The clonotype comes from a male donor with prostate cancer. Sequenced here: PBMCs, sampled before treatment. V usage is TRBV7-2 and J usage is TRBJ2-1; TRBD2 is a possible D gene (6 bases). Here the CDR3 reads CASSLYFRENQGEQFF. CDR3 DNA: TGTGCCAGCAGCTTATATTTCCGGGAGAACCAGGGTGAGCAGTTCTTC. The variable domain in full, with the rest retrieved from reference TRBV7-2 and TRBJ2-1, is GAGVSQSPSNKVTEKGKDVELRCDPISGHTALYWYRQSLGQGLEFLIYFQGNSAPDKSGLPSDRFSAERTGGSVSTLTIQRTQQEDSAVYLCASSLYFRENQGEQFFGPGTRLTVL.